A single sample gave rise to the 30 T cell receptor beta chains below, sequenced in a study of blood T cell repertoires in COVID-19. Produced via immunoSEQ multiplex PCR; TCRdb's table is partial and in-frame only. The table records 110,000 to 150,000 clones, under 85% of them present only once. Source material: peripheral blood. Receptors originate from a human donor in a cohort sampled during active COVID-19.

The chain has TRBV7-9 and TRBJ2-1; D is perhaps TRBD2 (6 bases). V was clipped by 4 bases and J by 8 bases, with 18 bases between them. Germline V gene sequence: CDR1 SEHNR, CDR2 FQNEAQ (reference sequence). The CDR3 consists of 15 residues. CDR3 sequence (DNA): TGTGCCAGCAGCTCCCGGGACTTAGAACGCGATGAGCAGTTCTTC. It specifies CASSSRDLERDEQFF. The variable domain in full, completed from reference TRBV7-9 and TRBJ2-1, reads DTGVSQNPRHKITKRGQNVTFRCDPISEHNRLYWYRQTLGQGPEFLTYFQNEAQLEKSRLLSDRFSAERPKGSFSTLEIQRTEQGDSAMYLCASSSRDLERDEQFFGPGTRLTVL.

The chain uses TRBV10-3 and TRBJ2-5, with D uncertain. The CDR3 sequence is 13 residues long. Germline V gene sequence: CDR1 ENHRY, CDR2 SYGVKD. Trimming took off 3 bases at V and 1 base at J, with 6 bases between the two ends. The CDR3 sequence: CAISDSPQETQYF. CDR3 sequence (DNA): TGTGCCATCAGTGACAGTCCCCAAGAGACCCAGTACTTC.

The chain recombines TRBV6-5 with TRBJ2-1; 9 bases match TRBD2. Germline V gene sequence: CDR1 MNHEY, CDR2 SVGAGI. The CDR3 totals 14 residues. V shed 6 bases, J shed 2 bases, and the junction held 2 bases outside the gene matches. CDR3 nucleotide sequence: TGTGCCAGCAGAGCGGGGGGAACCTACAATGAGCAGTTCTTC. Its translation: CASRAGGTYNEQFF.

This clone has a handful of counts. V and J are TRBV28 and TRBJ1-1; 11 positions agree with TRBD1. Germline CDR1 reads MDHEN; CDR2 reads SYDVKM. This CDR3 has 14 amino acids. V was clipped by 6 bases and J by 4 bases; unmatched bases: 4. The CDR3 DNA reads TGTGCCAGCAGCCCAGGACAGGGGGCCACTGAAGCTTTCTTT. Amino acids: CASSPGQGATEAFF.

This rearrangement joins TRBV15 to TRBJ1-6; D remains ambiguous. Trimming shortened V by 5 bases and J by 8 bases, and 10 bases separated the two germline ends. Germline CDR1 and CDR2: LNHNV and YYDKDF (reference sequence). The CDR3 covers 13 residues. The CDR3 here is CATSPRVDSPLHF. The CDR3 nucleotides read TGTGCCACCAGCCCGCGAGTGGATTCACCCCTCCACTTT.

V gene TRBV9 combines with J gene TRBJ1-1, with 7 bases fitting TRBD1. The CDR3 length is 14 residues. Germline lookup yields CDR1 SGDLS and CDR2 YYNGEE. V was clipped by 3 bases and J by 8 bases; unmatched bases: 10. CDR3 nucleotide sequence: TGTGCCAGCAGCGCTCTGACAGGGAAAGGCGAAGCTTTCTTT. Its protein product is CASSALTGKGEAFF.

The CDR3 coding sequence is TGCAGCGTTGACCTAGCGGGACTAAGCACAGATACGCAGTATTTT. Protein sequence: CSVDLAGLSTDTQYF. This sequence joins TRBV29-1 and TRBJ2-3; 9 bases are shared with TRBD2. The CDR3 length is 15 residues. Germline V gene lookup returns CDR1 SQVTM and CDR2 ANQGSEA. V shed 3 bases, J shed 0 bases, and the junction held 4 bases outside the gene matches.

This clone was observed a handful of times. The chain employs TRBV6-6 and TRBJ2-7, with 8 bases lining up with TRBD2. CDR1 is MNHNY, CDR2 SVGAGI, per germline (reference sequence). This CDR3 region has 14 residues. The junction had 4 bases not matched to a gene; V was cut back by 6 bases and J by 0 bases. The CDR3 sequence: CASRRLATSYEQYF. DNA for the CDR3: TGTGCCAGCAGAAGACTAGCGACCTCCTACGAGCAGTACTTC.

As for this clone: Other DNA sequences in this sample translate to the same CDR3. The chain links TRBV28 to TRBJ1-5; 9 positions match TRBD1. Per germline, CDR1 MDHEN and CDR2 SYDVKM. CDR3 length equals 15 residues. V lost 4 bases, J lost 3 bases, and 4 bases stayed unmatched. CDR3 bases: TGTGCCAGCAGTTCCGGGACAGGGTCCAATCAGCCCCAGCATTTT. It encodes CASSSGTGSNQPQHF.

The V and J genes are TRBV19 and TRBJ2-1, with D unclear. V lost 0 bases, J lost 9 bases, and 9 bases lay in between. Germline V CDR1 and CDR2: LNHDA, SQIVND (reference sequence). This CDR3 is built from 13 residues. DNA of the CDR3: TGTGCCAGTAGTATAGATCTGCCGGGTGAGCAGTTCTTC. It yields the protein CASSIDLPGEQFF.

This clone was seen a single time. This chain joins TRBV7-9 and TRBJ1-1; tentative D call: TRBD1 (5 bases). The V end was cut by 3 bases, the J end by 4 bases, with 12 bases between. This CDR3 is built from 14 residues. Germline-derived CDR1 and CDR2 are SEHNR and FQNEAQ (reference sequence). The CDR3 sequence is CASSLVGGITEAFF. The CDR3 DNA sequence: TGTGCCAGCAGCTTGGTGGGGGGGATCACTGAAGCTTTCTTT.

The chain has TRBV5-1 and TRBJ2-3; 10 nucleotides line up with TRBD1. The V and J ends lost 4 bases and 7 bases, in that order; junction bases with no gene match: 9. CDR3 length: 15 amino acids. Germline CDR1 reads SGHRS; CDR2 reads YFSETQ. The CDR3 protein is CASSQDGTGAHTQYF. CDR3 DNA: TGCGCCAGCAGCCAGGACGGGACAGGGGCCCATACGCAGTATTTT.

This rearrangement joins TRBV5-6 to TRBJ2-3, with TRBD2 identical over 7 bases. The CDR3 length is 14 residues. J was trimmed by 2 bases and V by 2 bases; bases with no gene match: 2. CDR1 SGHDT and CDR2 YYEEEE come from the germline V gene. In nucleotides, the CDR3 is TGTGCCAGCAGCTTAGCGGGGTACACAGATACGCAGTATTTT. It is translated as CASSLAGYTDTQYF.

The chain uses TRBV7-2 and TRBJ2-5; 8 bases are a match to TRBD2. The CDR3 extends over 19 amino acids. V gave up 2 bases and J gave up 4 bases; unmatched junction bases: 18. Germline assignment: CDR1 SGHTA and CDR2 FQGNSA. The CDR3 spells CASSLNPQYGTRSGETQYF. The CDR3, as DNA: TGTGCCAGCAGCTTAAACCCTCAGTACGGGACTAGATCGGGAGAGACCCAGTACTTC.

The rearrangement joins TRBV3-1 (or the pseudogene TRBV3-2) to TRBJ2-2; D uncertain. Per the germline V gene, CDR1 is LGHDT and CDR2 is YNNKEL (reference sequence). V lost 4 bases, J lost 5 bases, and 8 bases lay in between. The CDR3 is 13 residues long. CDR3 sequence (DNA): TGTGCCAGCAGCCCCACCCGGACCGGGGAGCTGTTTTTT. This gives the protein CASSPTRTGELFF.

The chain couples TRBV2 to TRBJ2-5, with TRBD1 identical over 9 bases. The CDR3 contains 14 residues. Germline V gives CDR1 SNHLY, CDR2 FYNNEI. V dropped 5 bases and J dropped 4; count of bases not matched to a gene: 5. Written as DNA, the CDR3 is TGTGCCAGCAGTCGACAGGGGGGCCGAGAGACCCAGTACTTC. Translation gives CASSRQGGRETQYF.

This sequence joins TRBV29-1 and TRBJ2-2; D remains unclear. CDR1 and CDR2 from the germline V gene are SQVTM and ANQGSEA. This CDR3 is built from 14 residues. Trimming left V 3 bases short and J 0 bases short, with 8 bases between. The CDR3 nucleotides are TGCAGCGTTGAGCCGGAGTCGAACACCGGGGAGCTGTTTTTT. This translates into CSVEPESNTGELFF.

This rearrangement joins TRBV4-1 to TRBJ1-3, with TRBD1 matching 7 bases. CDR3 length: 17 residues. The V and J ends lost 0 bases and 4 bases, in that order; junction bases with no gene match: 9. From germline, CDR1 is MGHRA and CDR2 YSYEKL. Here the CDR3 reads CASSQDVPGTAGNTIYF. The CDR3 DNA reads TGCGCCAGCAGCCAAGACGTCCCGGGGACAGCCGGAAACACCATATATTTT.

The V gene is TRBV9, the J gene TRBJ1-5; 8 bases agree with TRBD1. The CDR3 contains 14 residues. The germline CDR1 and CDR2 sequences are SGDLS and YYNGEE. V trimming: 4 bases; J trimming: 4 bases; junction bases outside the gene matches: 4. DNA for the CDR3: TGTGCCAGCAGCCCGGGACAGGAGAATCAGCCCCAGCATTTT. Its translation is CASSPGQENQPQHF.

The chain carries TRBV4-3 and TRBJ2-3; TRBD2 matches at 9 bases. V lost 0 bases, J lost 4 bases, and 5 bases stayed unmatched. The CDR3 spans 16 residues. Germline V lookup: CDR1 LGHNA, CDR2 YSLEER. CDR3 DNA sequence: TGCGCCAGCAGCCAAGAAGGGGCGGGAGGGCCAGATACGCAGTATTTT. This codes for CASSQEGAGGPDTQYF.

The genes are TRBV4-3 and TRBJ2-5; the D is unclear. This CDR3 is built from 13 residues. Per the germline V gene, CDR1 is LGHNA and CDR2 is YSLEER. Trimming took off 0 bases at V and 12 bases at J, with 14 bases between the two ends. The CDR3 DNA is TGCGCCAGCAGCCAAGATCAGGAAAGTCCAGAGTACTTC. This sequence encodes CASSQDQESPEYF.

The chain's CDR3 is CASSPGLAPSTDTQYF. CDR3 bases: TGTGCCAGCAGCCCCGGACTAGCGCCAAGCACAGATACGCAGTATTTT. V usage is TRBV3-1 (or the pseudogene TRBV3-2) and J usage is TRBJ2-3; 9 bases agree with TRBD2. Germline V gives CDR1 LGHDT, CDR2 YNNKEL (reference sequence). V shed 4 bases and J 0 bases; nucleotides not matched to a gene: 5. The CDR3 contains 16 residues.

The J gene is TRBJ1-1, the V gene TRBV24-1; no reliable D call. CDR1 and CDR2 (germline): KGHDR, SFDVKD. The CDR3 consists of 15 residues. Trimming removed 9 bases at V and 4 bases at J, with 20 bases between. CDR3 sequence (DNA): TGTGCCACCCTCCTCCCGACAAGTGGTTGCACTGAAGCTTTCTTT. Protein sequence: CATLLPTSGCTEAFF.

The chain combines TRBV6-5 with TRBJ2-5, with D possibly matching TRBD2 (6 bases). Germline values: CDR1 MNHEY, CDR2 SVGAGI. This CDR3 spans 15 amino acids. Trimming took 6 bases from V and 3 from J, leaving 17 bases between them. The DNA for the CDR3 is TGTGCCAGCAGGGCCCGGAGGGCGGAGAAAGAGACCCAGTACTTC. Amino acids: CASRARRAEKETQYF.

CDR3 DNA: TGTGCCAGCAGCTTATATTTCGGGGAGCTGTTTTTT. It encodes CASSLYFGELFF. The chain couples TRBV7-6 to TRBJ2-2; D is ambiguous. Germline loops: CDR1 SGHVS, CDR2 FNYEAQ. Trimming shortened V by 2 bases and J by 7 bases, and 5 bases separated the two germline ends. This CDR3 region has 12 residues. The full variable domain, completed using reference TRBV7-6 and TRBJ2-2, is GAGVSQSPRYKVTKRGQDVALRCDPISGHVSLYWYRQALGQGPEFLTYFNYEAQQDKSGLPNDRFSAERPEGSISTLTIQRTEQRDSAMYRCASSLYFGELFFGEGSRLTVL.

The chain links TRBV12-3 or TRBV12-4 to TRBJ1-2; TRBD1 matches 9 bases. This CDR3 has 13 amino acids. V shed 6 bases and J 6 bases; nucleotides not matched to a gene: 5. In DNA form, the CDR3 reads TGTGCCAGCAGGGTTACAGGGGGCGATGGCTACACCTTC. Translating gives CASRVTGGDGYTF.

This chain links TRBV7-8 with TRBJ2-3, with 11 positions matching TRBD1. The V gene's germline CDR1 is SGHVS and CDR2 FQNEAQ. V gave up 1 base and J gave up 5 bases; unmatched junction bases: 8. This CDR3 has 17 residues. The CDR3 DNA reads TGTGCCAGCAGCTTAGTTTATGGGACAGGGGGTGGAGATACGCAGTATTTT. Its protein product is CASSLVYGTGGGDTQYF.

This chain uses TRBV27 with TRBJ2-3; no reliable D call. The CDR3 has 11 residues. The V end was cut by 8 bases, the J end by 4 bases, with 7 bases between. Germline assignment: CDR1 MNHEY and CDR2 SMNVEV (reference sequence). CDR3 protein: CASPIPDTQYF. The CDR3 DNA reads TGTGCCAGCCCAATCCCAGATACGCAGTATTTT.

The chain has TRBV7-8 and TRBJ1-3; no clear D. V lost 1 base and J 2 bases, leaving 9 bases between the germline ends. The CDR3 runs to 15 residues. Germline V gives CDR1 SGHVS, CDR2 FQNEAQ. This CDR3 reads CASSLVRGPGNTIYF. The CDR3 DNA follows: TGTGCCAGCAGCTTAGTACGGGGTCCTGGAAACACCATATATTTT.

This chain connects TRBV5-1 to TRBJ2-7, with D possibly matching TRBD2 (6 bases). The CDR3 contains 13 residues. Germline assignment: CDR1 SGHRS and CDR2 YFSETQ. V lost 3 bases, J lost 1 base, and 8 bases lay in between. CDR3 coding DNA: TGCGCCAGCAGCTCGACTAGATCCTACGAGCAGTACTTC. Translating it yields CASSSTRSYEQYF.